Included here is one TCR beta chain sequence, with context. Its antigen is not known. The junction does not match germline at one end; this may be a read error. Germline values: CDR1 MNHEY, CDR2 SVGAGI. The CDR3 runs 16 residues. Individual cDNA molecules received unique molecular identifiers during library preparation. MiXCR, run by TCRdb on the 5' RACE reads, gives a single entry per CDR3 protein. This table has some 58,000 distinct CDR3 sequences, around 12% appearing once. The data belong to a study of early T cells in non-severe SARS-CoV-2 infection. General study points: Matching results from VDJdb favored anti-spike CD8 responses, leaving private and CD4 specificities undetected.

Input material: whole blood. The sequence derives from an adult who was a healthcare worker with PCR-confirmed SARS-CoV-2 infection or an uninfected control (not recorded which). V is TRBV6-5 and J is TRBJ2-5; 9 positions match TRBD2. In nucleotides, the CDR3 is TGTGCCAGCAGTTACTCGCCTAGCGGGGTCAGAGAGACCCTGTACTTC. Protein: CASSYSPSGVRETLYF.